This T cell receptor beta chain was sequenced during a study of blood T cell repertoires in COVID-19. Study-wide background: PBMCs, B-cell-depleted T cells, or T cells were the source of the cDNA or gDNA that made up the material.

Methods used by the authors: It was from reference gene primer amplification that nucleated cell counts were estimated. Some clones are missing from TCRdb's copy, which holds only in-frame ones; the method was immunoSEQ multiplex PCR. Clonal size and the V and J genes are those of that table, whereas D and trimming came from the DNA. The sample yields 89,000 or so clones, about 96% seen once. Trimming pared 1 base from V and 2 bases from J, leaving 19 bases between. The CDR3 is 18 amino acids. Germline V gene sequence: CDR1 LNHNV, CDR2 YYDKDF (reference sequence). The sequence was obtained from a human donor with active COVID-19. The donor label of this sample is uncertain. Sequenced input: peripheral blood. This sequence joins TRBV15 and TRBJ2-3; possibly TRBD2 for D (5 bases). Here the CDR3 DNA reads TGTGCCACCAGCAGAGCCCCCCTCTCGACGGGGTCCACAGATACGCAGTATTTT. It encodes CATSRAPLSTGSTDTQYF.